This TCR beta chain originates from a study of CD8 T cells in Susac syndrome. On this clonotype itself: Antigen specificity is unknown.

Germline loops: CDR1 SEHNR, CDR2 FQNEAQ (reference sequence). V lost 3 bases, J lost 4 bases, and 10 bases lay in between. This CDR3 has 15 amino acids. It was with random hexamers that about 0.45 to 1 ug RNA was reverse transcribed. TCR beta CDR3 was amplified by immunoSEQ covering 54 Vbeta and 13 Jbeta. TCRdb recomputed calls from the immunoSEQ multiplex PCR reads with MiXCR, one row per CDR3 protein. Altogether hundreds of thousands of distinct CDR3 sequences are present, approximately 90% being singletons, with the ten largest covering 0.18%. CD8+ and CD4+ T cells from blood underwent TCR beta sequencing. Relapsing-remitting disease, either stable or active, was present in the multiple sclerosis controls, who were treatment-naive patients. Study results and limitations: As the study acknowledged, the number of individuals who were part of its TCR sequencing and HLA analysis was relatively small.

This sequence originates from a human donor with multiple sclerosis. This chain links TRBV7-9 with TRBJ2-6, with D hard to call. Sequenced input: CD8+ T cells from PBMCs. The CDR3 is CASSFVDGGANVLTF. The DNA of the CDR3 is TGTGCCAGCAGCTTCGTGGATGGCGGGGCCAACGTCCTGACTTTC.